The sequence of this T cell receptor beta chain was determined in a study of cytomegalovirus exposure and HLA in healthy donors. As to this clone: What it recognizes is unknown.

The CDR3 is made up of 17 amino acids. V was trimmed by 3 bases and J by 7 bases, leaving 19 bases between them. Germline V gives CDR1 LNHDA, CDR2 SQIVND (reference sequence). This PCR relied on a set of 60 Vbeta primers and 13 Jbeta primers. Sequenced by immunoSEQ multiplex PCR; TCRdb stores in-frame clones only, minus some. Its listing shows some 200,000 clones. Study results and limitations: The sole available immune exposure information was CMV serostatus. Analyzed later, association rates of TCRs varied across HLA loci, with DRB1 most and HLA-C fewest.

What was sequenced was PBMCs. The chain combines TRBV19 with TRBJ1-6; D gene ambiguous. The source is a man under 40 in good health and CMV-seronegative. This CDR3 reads CASSITRGTFENSPLHF. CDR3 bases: TGTGCCAGTAGTATCACGCGGGGAACGTTTGAGAATTCACCCCTCCACTTT.